Sequencing of this T cell receptor (beta chain) was carried out in a study of radiotherapy plus CTLA-4 blockade in lung cancer. Germline CDR1 and CDR2: MNHNS and SASEGT. The CDR3 consists of 15 residues. V lost 10 bases to trimming and J lost 7 bases; unmatched junction nucleotides: 9. As concerns this clone: What it binds is not known.

Enrolled patients, whose metastatic non-small-cell lung cancer was chemo-refractory, received focal radiation plus CTLA-4 blockade with ipilimumab. Findings and limits, study-wide: Peripheral blood showed expansion of tumor-derived TCR clones after radiotherapy and ipilimumab. Early clonal dynamics of blood T cells, together with interferon-beta, were reported as the best response predictor.

Profiling relied on immunoSEQ multiplex PCR, and the TCRdb table lists in-frame clones only, not all of them. The table records 70,000 to 90,000 clones, 85% to 90% of them present only once. This TCR came from a human donor with non-small cell lung cancer who had stable disease on radiotherapy plus ipilimumab. The specimen comprised peripheral blood, sampled from a patient treated with radiotherapy plus ipilimumab. V gene TRBV6-1 combines with J gene TRBJ1-6, with 11 bases fitting TRBD1. The CDR3 nucleotides read TGTGCCATCCCGGGACAGGGGGTAGCAAATTCACCCCTCCACTTT. Amino acid sequence: CAIPGQGVANSPLHF.